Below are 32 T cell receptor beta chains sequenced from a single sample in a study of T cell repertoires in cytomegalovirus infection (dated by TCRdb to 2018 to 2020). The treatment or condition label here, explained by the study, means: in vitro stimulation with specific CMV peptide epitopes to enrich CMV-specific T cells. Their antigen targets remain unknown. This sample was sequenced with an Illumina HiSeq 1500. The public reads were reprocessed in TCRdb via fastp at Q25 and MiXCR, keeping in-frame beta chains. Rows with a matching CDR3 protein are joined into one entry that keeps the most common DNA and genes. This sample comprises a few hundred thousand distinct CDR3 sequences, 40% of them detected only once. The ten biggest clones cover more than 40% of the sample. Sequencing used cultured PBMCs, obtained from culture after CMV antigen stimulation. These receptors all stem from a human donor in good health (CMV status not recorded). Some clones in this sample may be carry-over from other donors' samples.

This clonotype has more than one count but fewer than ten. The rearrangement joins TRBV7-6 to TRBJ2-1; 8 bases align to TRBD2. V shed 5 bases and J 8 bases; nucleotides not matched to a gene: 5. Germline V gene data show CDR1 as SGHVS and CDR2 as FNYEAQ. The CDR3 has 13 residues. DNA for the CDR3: TGTGCCAGCAGCCTTCAGCGGGAGTATGAGCAGTTCTTC. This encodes CASSLQREYEQFF.

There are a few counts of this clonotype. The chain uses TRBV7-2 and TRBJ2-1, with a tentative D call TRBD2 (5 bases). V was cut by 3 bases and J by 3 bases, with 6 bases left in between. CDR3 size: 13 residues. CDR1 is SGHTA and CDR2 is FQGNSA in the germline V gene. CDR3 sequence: CASSLDFYNEQFF. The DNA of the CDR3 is TGTGCCAGCAGCTTGGACTTCTACAATGAGCAGTTCTTC.

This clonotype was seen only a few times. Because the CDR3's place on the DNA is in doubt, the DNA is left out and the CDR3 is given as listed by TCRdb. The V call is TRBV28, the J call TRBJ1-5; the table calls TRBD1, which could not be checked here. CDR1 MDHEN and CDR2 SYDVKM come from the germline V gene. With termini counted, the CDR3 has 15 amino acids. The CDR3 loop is CASILGTNSNQPQHF.

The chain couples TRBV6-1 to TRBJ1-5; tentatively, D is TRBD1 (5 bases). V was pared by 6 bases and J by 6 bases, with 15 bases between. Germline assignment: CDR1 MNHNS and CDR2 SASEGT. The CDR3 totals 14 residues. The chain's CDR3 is CASRDQGVGQPQHF. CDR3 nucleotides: TGTGCCAGCAGAGATCAGGGTGTGGGTCAGCCCCAGCATTTT.

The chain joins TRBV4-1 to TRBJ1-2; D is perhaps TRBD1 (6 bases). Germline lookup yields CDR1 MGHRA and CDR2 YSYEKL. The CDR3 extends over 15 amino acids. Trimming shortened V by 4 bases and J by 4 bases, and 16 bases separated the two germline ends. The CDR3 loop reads CASSLPTGRAYGYTF. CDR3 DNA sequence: TGCGCCAGCAGCCTACCCACAGGGAGGGCCTATGGCTACACCTTC.

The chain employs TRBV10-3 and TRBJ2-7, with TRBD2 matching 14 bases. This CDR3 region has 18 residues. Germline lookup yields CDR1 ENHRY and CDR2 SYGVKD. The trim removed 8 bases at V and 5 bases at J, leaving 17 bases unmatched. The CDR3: CAICRGTSGRSVQDEQYF. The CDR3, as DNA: TGTGCCATCTGCCGTGGGACTAGCGGGAGATCGGTTCAAGACGAGCAGTACTTC.

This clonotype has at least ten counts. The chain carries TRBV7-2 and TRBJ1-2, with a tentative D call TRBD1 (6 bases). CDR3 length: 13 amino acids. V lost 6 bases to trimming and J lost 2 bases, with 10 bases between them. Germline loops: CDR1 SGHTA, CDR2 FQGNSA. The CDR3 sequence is CASRLQGNYGYTF. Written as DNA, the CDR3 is TGTGCCAGCAGATTACAGGGAAACTATGGCTACACCTTC.

This CDR3 is CASSGGYGNTIYF. The CDR3 nucleotides read TGTGCCAGTTCTGGGGGATATGGAAACACCATATATTTT. The chain couples TRBV12-3 or TRBV12-4 to TRBJ1-3, with D perhaps TRBD1 (5 bases). This CDR3 is built from 13 residues. Trimming took 9 bases from V and 3 from J, leaving 12 bases between them.

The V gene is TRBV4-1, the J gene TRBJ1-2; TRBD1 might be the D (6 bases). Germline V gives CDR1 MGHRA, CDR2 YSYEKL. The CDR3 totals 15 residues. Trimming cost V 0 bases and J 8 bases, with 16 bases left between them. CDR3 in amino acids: CASSQDSRGSSGYTF. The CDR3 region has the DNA TGCGCCAGCAGCCAAGATTCCAGGGGCTCATCAGGCTACACCTTC.

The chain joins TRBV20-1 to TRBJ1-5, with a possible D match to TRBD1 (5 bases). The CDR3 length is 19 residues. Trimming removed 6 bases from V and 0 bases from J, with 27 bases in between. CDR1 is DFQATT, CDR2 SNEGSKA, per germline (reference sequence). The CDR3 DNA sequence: TGCAGTGCGCCACCGGGACCAGGCCTAAGGCCGAATAGCAATCAGCCCCAGCATTTT. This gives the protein CSAPPGPGLRPNSNQPQHF.

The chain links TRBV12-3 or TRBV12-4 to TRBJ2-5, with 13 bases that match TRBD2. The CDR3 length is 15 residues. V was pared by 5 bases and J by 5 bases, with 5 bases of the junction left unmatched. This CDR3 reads CASSLLAGGHETQYF. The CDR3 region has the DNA TGTGCCAGCAGTCTACTAGCGGGGGGGCACGAGACCCAGTACTTC.

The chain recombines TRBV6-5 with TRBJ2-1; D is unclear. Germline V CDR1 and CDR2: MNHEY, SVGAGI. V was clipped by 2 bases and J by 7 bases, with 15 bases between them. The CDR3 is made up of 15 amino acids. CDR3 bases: TGTGCCAGCAGTTACCCCGGAGACGCTTCGAATGAGCAGTTCTTC. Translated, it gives CASSYPGDASNEQFF.

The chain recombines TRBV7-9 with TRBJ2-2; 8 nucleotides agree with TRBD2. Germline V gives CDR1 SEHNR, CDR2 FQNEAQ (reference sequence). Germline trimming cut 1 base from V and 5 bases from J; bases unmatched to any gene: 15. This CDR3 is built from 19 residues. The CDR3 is CASSLGAGGSFEATGELFF. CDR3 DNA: TGTGCCAGCAGCTTAGGTGCGGGGGGCTCCTTCGAGGCGACCGGGGAGCTGTTTTTT.

Written as DNA, the CDR3 is TGTGCCAGCAGCTTAGCTGCACCAACTAGCGGGAGGTCCACCACCGGGGAGCTGTTTTTT. It translates to CASSLAAPTSGRSTTGELFF. The chain combines TRBV7-2 with TRBJ2-2, with TRBD2 identical over 12 bases. The V gene's germline CDR1 is SGHTA and CDR2 FQGNSA. CDR3 size: 20 residues. V trimming: 0 bases; J trimming: 4 bases; junction bases outside the gene matches: 12.

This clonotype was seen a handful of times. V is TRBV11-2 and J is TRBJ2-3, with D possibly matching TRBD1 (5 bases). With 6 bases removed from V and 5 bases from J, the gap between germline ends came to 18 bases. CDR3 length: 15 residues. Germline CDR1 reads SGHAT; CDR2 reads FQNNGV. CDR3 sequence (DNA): TGTGCCAGCAGGGCCCCATGGGGCGGAAGAGATACGCAGTATTTT. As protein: CASRAPWGGRDTQYF. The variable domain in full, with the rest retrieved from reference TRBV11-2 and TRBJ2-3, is EAGVAQSPRYKIIEKRQSVAFWCNPISGHATLYWYQQILGQGPKLLIQFQNNGVVDDSQLPKDRFSAERLKGVDSTLKIQPAKLEDSAVYLCASRAPWGGRDTQYFGPGTRLTVL.

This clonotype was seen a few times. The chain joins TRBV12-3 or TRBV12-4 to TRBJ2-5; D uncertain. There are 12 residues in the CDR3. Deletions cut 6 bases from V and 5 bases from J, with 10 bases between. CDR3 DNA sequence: TGTGCCAGCAGCTATTGGGTGGAGACCCAGTACTTC. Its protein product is CASSYWVETQYF.

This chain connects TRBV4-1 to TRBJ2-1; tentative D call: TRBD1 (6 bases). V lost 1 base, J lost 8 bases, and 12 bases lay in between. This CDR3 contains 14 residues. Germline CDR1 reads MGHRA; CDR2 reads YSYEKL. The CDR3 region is CASSQGPGVDEQFF. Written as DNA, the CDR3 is TGCGCCAGCAGCCAAGGGCCAGGGGTCGATGAGCAGTTCTTC.

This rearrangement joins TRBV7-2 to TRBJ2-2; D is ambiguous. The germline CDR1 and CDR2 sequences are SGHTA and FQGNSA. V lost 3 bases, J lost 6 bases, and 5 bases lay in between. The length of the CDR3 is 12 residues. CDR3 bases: TGTGCCAGCAGCTTTGGTCCCGGGGAGCTGTTTTTT. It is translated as CASSFGPGELFF.

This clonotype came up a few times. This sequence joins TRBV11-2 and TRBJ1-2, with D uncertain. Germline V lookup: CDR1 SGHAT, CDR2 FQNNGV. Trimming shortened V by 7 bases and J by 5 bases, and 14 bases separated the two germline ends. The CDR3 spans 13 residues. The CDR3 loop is CASNKIGVYGYTF. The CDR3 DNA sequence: TGTGCCAGCAACAAGATCGGGGTTTATGGCTACACCTTC.

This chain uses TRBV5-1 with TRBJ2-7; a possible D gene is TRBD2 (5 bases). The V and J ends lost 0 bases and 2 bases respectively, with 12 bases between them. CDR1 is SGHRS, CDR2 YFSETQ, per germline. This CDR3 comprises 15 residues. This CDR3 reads CASSLGAGRAYEQYF. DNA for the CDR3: TGCGCCAGCAGCTTGGGGGCGGGTAGGGCCTACGAGCAGTACTTC.

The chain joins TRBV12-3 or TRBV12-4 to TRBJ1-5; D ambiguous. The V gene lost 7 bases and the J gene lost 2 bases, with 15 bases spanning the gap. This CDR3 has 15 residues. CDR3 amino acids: CASTPGVVGNQPQHF. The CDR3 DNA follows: TGTGCCAGCACCCCCGGTGTCGTCGGCAATCAGCCCCAGCATTTT.

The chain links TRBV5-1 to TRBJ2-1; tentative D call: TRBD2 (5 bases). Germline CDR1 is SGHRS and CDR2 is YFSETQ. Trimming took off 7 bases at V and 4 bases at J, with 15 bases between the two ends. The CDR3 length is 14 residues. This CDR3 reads CASGEGTEYNEQFF. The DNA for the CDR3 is TGCGCCAGCGGCGAGGGAACAGAGTACAATGAGCAGTTCTTC.

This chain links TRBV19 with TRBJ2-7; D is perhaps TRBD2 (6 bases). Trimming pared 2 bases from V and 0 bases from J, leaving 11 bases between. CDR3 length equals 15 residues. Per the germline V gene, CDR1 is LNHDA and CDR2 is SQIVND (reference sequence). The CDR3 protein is CASSISAGLSYEQYF. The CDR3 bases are TGTGCCAGTAGTATATCCGCGGGGCTCTCCTACGAGCAGTACTTC. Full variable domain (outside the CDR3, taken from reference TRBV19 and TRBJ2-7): DGGITQSPKYLFRKEGQNVTLSCEQNLNHDAMYWYRQDPGQGLRLIYYSQIVNDFQKGDIAEGYSVSREKKESFPLTVTSAQKNPTAFYLCASSISAGLSYEQYFGPGTRLTVT.

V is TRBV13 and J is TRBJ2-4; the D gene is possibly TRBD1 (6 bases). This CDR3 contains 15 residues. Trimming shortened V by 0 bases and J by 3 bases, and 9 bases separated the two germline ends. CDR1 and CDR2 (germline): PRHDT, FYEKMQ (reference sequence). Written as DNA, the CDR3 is TGTGCCAGCAGCTTAGGAGGACAGAGCAAAAACATTCAGTACTTC. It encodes CASSLGGQSKNIQYF.

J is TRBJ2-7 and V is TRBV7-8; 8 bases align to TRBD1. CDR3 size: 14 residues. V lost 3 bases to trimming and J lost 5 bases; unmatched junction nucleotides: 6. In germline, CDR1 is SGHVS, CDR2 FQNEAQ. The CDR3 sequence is CASSFRDRSDEQYF. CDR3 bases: TGTGCCAGCAGCTTCCGGGACAGGAGCGACGAGCAGTACTTC.

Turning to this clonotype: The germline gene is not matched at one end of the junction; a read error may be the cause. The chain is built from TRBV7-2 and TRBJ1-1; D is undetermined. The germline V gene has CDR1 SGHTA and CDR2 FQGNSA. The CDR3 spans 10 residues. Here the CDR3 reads CASGRPPRLF. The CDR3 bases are TGTGCCAGCGGCCGACCGCCGAGGCTCTTT. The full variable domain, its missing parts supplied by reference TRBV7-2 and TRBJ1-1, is GAGVSQSPSNKVTEKGKDVELRCDPISGHTALYWYRQSLGQGLEFLIYFQGNSAPDKSGLPSDRFSAERTGGSVSTLTIQRTQQEDSAVYLCASGRPPRLFGQGTRLTVV.

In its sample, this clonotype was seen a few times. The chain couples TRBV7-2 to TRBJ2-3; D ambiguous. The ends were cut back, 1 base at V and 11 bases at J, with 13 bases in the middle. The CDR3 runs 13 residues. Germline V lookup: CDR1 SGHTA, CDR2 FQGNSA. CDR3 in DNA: TGTGCCAGCAGCTTAGTAATCCCAGAGAAGCAGTATTTT. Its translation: CASSLVIPEKQYF.

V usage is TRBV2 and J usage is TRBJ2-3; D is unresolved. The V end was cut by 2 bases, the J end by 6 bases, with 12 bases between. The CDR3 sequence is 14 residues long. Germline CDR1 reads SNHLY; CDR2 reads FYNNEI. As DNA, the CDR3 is TGTGCCAGCAGTGAAAGGTCGGGTGTTGATACGCAGTATTTT. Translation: CASSERSGVDTQYF. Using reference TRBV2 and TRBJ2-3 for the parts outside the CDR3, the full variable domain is EPEVTQTPSHQVTQMGQEVILRCVPISNHLYFYWYRQILGQKVEFLVSFYNNEISEKSEIFDDQFSVERPDGSNFTLKIRSTKLEDSAMYFCASSERSGVDTQYFGPGTRLTVL.

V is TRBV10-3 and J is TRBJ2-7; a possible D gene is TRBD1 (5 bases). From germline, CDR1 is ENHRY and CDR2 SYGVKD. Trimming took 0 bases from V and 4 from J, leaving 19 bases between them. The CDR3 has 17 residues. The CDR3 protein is CAISESVGQGYMYEQYF. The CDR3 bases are TGTGCCATCAGTGAGTCGGTGGGGCAGGGCTATATGTACGAGCAGTACTTC.

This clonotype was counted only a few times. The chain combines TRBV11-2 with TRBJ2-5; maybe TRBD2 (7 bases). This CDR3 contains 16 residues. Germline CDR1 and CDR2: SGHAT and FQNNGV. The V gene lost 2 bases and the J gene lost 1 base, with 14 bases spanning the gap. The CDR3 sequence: CASSLTGGGSQETQYF. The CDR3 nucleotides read TGTGCCAGCAGCTTAACGGGCGGGGGCTCCCAAGAGACCCAGTACTTC.

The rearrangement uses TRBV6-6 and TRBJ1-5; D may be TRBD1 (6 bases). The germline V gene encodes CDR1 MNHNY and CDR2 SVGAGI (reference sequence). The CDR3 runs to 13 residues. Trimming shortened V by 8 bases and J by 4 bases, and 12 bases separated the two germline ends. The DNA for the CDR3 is TGTGCCAGCGGAAACAGGGTAAATCAGCCCCAGCATTTT. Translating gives CASGNRVNQPQHF.

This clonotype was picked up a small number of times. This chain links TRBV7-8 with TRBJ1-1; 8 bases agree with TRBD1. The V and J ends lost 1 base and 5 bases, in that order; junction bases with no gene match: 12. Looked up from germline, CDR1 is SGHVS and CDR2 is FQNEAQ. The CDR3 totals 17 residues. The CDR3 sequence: CASSLVRGDRKETEAFF. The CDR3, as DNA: TGTGCCAGCAGCTTAGTCCGGGGGGACAGGAAGGAAACTGAAGCTTTCTTT. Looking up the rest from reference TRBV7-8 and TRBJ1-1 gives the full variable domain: GAGVSQSPRYKVAKRGQDVALRCDPISGHVSLFWYQQALGQGPEFLTYFQNEAQLDKSGLPSDRFFAERPEGSVSTLKIQRTQQEDSAVYLCASSLVRGDRKETEAFFGQGTRLTVV.